The present TCR beta chain was sequenced within a study of human T cells and chemical hapten exposure. Study results and limitations: It was expanded TCRs that formed significantly more large CDR3 similarity clusters than controls did. TCRs above 1 in 1000 frequency did not change with DPC sensitization.

This clonotype was observed a handful of times. Its cognate antigen is unknown. TCRdb itself ran the RACE reads through MiXCR, one entry per CDR3 protein. Among roughly 84,000 distinct CDR3 sequences listed, 10% to 13% were seen once. Specified time point: patch test 3, about 24 weeks after DPC sensitization. Treatment in this sample: therapeutic diphenylcyclopropenone sensitization with weekly scalp DPC. Germline V gene sequence: CDR1 SEHNR, CDR2 FQNEAQ (reference sequence). The CDR3 totals 14 residues. J lost 2 bases, V lost 5 bases, and 4 bases had no gene match. The TCR originated in a woman aged 45-65 years with alopecia areata. Some clones in this sample may be carry-over from other donors' samples. The chain joins TRBV7-9 to TRBJ2-5; 8 nucleotides match TRBD2. The specimen was whole blood, collected in connection with sensitization to the hapten diphenylcyclopropenone (DPC). CDR3 nucleotides: TGTGCCAGCAGCCTAGGGACTAGGCAAGAGACCCAGTACTTC. It encodes CASSLGTRQETQYF.